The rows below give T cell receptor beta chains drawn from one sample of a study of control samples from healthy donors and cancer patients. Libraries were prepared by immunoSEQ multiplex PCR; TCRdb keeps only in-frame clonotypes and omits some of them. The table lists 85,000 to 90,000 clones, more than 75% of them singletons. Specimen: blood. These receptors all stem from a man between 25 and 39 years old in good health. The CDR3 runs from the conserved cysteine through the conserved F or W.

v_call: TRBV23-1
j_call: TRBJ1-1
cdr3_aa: CASSPTGNTEAFF

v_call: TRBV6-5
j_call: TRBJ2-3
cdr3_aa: CASNPGGTDTQYF

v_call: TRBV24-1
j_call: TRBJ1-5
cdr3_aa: CATSDSGGNQPQHF

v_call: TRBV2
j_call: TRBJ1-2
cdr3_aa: CASRDRANYGYTF

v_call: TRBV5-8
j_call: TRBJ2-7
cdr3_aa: CASSPRQVYEQYF

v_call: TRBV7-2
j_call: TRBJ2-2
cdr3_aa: CASSSDFTGELFF

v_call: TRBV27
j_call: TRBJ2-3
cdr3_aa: CASSERPTDTQYF

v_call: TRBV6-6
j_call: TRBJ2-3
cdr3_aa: CASSYGRGGSDTQYF

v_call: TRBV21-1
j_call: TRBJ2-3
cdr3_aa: CASSRRDSPSTDTQYF

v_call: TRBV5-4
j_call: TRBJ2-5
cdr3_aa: CASSLFGPFETQYF

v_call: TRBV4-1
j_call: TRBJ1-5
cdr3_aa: CASSQGGRGQPQHF

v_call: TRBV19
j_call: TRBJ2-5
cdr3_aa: CASSPGTSVETQYF

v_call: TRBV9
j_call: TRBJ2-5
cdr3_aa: CASSPSPGQQETQYF

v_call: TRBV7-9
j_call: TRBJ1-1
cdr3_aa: CASSFSGRMATEAFF

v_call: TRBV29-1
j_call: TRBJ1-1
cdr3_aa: CSVGGGAPNTEAFF

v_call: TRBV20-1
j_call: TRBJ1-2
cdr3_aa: CSAREAGGYTF

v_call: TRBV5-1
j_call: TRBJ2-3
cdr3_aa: CASSVTGGFSTDTQYF

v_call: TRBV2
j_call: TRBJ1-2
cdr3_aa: CASKRTGTNYGYTF

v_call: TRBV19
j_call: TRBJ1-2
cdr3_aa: CASLHQATNYGYTF

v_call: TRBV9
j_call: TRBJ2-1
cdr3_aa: CASSGGGSSYNEQFF

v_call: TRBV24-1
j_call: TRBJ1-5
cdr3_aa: CATSDATGGPNQPQHF

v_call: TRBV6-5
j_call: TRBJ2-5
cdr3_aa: CASSSGTSGETQYF

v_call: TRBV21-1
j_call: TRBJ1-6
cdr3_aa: CASNLNLRQGGGQQNSPLHF

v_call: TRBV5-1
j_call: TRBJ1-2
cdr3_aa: CASSPRDLYGYTF

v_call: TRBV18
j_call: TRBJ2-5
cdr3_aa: CASSPPLGETQYF

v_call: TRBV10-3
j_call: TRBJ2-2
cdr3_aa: CAISEGVNTGELFF

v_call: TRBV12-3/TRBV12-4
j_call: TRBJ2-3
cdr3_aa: CASSPLLGDTQYF

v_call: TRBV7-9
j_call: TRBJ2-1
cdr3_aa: CASSQEGLAGGKQFF

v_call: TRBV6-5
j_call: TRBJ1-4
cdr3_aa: CASSYGSKLFF

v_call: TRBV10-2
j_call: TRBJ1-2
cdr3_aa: CASSLQGWDGYTF

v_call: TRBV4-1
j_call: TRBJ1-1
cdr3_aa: CASSLGGDTEAFF

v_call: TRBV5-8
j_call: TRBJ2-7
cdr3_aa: CASSLGAGPTYEQYF

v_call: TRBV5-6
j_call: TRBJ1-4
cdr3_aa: CASSFQGSEKLFF

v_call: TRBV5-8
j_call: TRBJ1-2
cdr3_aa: CASSVTTGGNYGYTF

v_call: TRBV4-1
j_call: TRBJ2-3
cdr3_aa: CASSTTSSGARADTQYF

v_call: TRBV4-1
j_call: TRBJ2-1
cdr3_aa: CASSQEGRDNEQFF

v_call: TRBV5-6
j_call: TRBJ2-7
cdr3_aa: CASSLRGGAYEQYF

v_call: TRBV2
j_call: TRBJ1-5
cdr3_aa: CASRLDRGNSNQPQHF

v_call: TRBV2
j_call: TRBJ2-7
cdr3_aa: CASSEIQLSYEQYF

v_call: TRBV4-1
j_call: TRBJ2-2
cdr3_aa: CASSRTVNTGELFF

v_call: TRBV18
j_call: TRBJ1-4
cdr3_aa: CASSPGTGNEKLFF

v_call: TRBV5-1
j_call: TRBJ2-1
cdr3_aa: CASSLEWSSYNEQFF

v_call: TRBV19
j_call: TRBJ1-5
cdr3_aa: CAGQWRRLRGQPQHF

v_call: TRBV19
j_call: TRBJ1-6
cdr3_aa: CASSMREGNSPLHF

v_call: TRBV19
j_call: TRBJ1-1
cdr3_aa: CASSISGTGNTEAFF

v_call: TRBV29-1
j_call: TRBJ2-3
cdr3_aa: CSVEDGQGWGTDTQYF

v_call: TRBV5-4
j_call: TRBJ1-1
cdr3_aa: CASSLEGWRTEAFF